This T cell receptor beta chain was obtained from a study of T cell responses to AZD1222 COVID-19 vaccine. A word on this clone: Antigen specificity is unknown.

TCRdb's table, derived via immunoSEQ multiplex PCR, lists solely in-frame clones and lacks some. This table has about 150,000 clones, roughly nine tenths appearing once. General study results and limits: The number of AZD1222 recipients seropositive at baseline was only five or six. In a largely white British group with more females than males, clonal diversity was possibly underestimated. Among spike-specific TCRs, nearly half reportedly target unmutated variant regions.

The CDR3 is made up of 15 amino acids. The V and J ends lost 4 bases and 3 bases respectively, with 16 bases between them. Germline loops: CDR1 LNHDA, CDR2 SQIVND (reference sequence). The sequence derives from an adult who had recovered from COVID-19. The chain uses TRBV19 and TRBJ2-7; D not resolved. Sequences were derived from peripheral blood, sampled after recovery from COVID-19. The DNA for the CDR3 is TGTGCCAGTAGTAATTCGGCAGGCTCGGGCTACGAGCAGTACTTC. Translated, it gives CASSNSAGSGYEQYF.